This T cell receptor beta chain was captured by sequencing in a study of T cell responses to AZD1222 COVID-19 vaccine. On the study more broadly: It was second doses at about 4 or about 12 weeks that were pooled. Findings and caveats of the study: Spike was spanned by vaccine-associated CD4 TCRs, with dominance at 160-218 and 743-854. Seropositive AZD1222 recipients at baseline numbered only five or six. In a largely white British group with more females than males, clonal diversity was possibly underestimated.

Profiled with immunoSEQ multiplex PCR; TCRdb holds only in-frame clones, not every one. The sample yields roughly 79,000 clones, around 73% seen once. Regarding this clone: The antigen is unknown.

Germline CDR1 reads MNHEY; CDR2 reads SVGAGI. The V end was cut by 4 bases, the J end by 4 bases, with 10 bases between. This CDR3 is built from 13 residues. The sequencing used peripheral blood, collected on day 0 of AZD1222 vaccination. This chain links TRBV6-5 with TRBJ1-2, with unresolved D. This receptor was identified in an adult in good health. CDR3 residues: CASSWRVSYGYTF. The CDR3 DNA reads TGTGCCAGCAGTTGGAGAGTCTCCTATGGCTACACCTTC.